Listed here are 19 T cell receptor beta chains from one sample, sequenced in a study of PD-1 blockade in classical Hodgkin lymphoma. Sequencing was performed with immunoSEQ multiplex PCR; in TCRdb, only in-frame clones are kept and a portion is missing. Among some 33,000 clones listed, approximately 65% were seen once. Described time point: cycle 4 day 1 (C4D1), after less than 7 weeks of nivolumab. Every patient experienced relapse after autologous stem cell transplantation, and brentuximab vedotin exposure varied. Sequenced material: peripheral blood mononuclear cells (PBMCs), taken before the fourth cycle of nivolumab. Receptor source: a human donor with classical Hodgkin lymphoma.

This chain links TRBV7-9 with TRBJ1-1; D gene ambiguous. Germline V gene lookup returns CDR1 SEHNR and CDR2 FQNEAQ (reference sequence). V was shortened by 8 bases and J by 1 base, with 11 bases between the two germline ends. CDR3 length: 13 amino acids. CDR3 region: CASGTGGNTEAFF. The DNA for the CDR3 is TGTGCCAGCGGCACCGGTGGGAACACTGAAGCTTTCTTT. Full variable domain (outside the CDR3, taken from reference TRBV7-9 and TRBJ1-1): DTGVSQNPRHKITKRGQNVTFRCDPISEHNRLYWYRQTLGQGPEFLTYFQNEAQLEKSRLLSDRFSAERPKGSFSTLEIQRTEQGDSAMYLCASGTGGNTEAFFGQGTRLTVV.

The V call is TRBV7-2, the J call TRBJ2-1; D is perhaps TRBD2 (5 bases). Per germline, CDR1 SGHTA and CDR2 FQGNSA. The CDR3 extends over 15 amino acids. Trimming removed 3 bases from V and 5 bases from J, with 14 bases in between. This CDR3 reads CASSFRRFGDNEQFF. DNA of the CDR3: TGTGCCAGCAGCTTCCGCCGTTTCGGGGACAATGAGCAGTTCTTC.

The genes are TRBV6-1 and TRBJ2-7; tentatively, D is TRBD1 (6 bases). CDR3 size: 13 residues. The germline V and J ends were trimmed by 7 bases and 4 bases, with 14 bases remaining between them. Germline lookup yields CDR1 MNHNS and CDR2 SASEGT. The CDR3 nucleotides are TGTGCCAGCATCGGAACAGGGTTGTACGAGCAGTACTTC. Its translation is CASIGTGLYEQYF.

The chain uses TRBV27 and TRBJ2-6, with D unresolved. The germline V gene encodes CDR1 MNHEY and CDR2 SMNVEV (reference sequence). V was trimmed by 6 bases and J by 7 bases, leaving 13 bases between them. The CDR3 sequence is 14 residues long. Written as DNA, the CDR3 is TGTGCCAGCAGCCCGTCCGTAGTTGCCAACGTCCTGACTTTC. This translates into CASSPSVVANVLTF. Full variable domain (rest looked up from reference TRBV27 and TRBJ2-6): EAQVTQNPRYLITVTGKKLTVTCSQNMNHEYMSWYRQDPGLGLRQIYYSMNVEVTDKGDVPEGYKVSRKEKRNFPLILESPSPNQTSLYFCASSPSVVANVLTFGAGSRLTVL.

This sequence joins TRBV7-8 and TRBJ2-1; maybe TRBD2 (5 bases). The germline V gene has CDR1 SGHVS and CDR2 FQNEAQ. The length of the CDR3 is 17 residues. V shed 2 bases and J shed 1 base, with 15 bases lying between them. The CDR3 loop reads CASSLQLGRASYNEQFF. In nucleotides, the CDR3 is TGTGCCAGCAGCTTACAGCTTGGGCGGGCTTCCTACAATGAGCAGTTCTTC.

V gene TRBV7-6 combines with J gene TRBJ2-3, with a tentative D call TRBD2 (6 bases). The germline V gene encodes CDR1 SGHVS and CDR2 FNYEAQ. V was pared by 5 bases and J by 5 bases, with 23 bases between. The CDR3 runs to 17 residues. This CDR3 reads CASSTPRRGIPIDTQYF. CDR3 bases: TGTGCCAGCAGCACGCCTCGACGGGGGATCCCTATAGATACGCAGTATTTT.

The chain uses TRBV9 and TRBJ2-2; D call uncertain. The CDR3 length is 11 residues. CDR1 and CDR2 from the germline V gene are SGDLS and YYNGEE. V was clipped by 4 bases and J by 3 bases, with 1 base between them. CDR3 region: CASSHTGELFF. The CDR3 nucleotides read TGTGCCAGCAGCCACACCGGGGAGCTGTTTTTT.

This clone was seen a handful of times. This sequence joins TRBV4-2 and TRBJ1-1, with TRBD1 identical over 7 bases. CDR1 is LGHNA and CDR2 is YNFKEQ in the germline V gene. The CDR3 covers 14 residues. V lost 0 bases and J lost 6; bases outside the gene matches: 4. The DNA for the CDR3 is TGTGCCAGCAGCCAAGATAGGGGGCCGCCTGAAGCTTTCTTT. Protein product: CASSQDRGPPEAFF.

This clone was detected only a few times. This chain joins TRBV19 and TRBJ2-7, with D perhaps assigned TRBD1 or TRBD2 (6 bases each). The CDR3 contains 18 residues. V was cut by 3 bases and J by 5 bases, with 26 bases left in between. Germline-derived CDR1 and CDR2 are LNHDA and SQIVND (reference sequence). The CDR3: CASSIKGGGYPSRHEQYF. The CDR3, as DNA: TGTGCCAGTAGTATCAAAGGAGGGGGATACCCCTCTAGGCACGAGCAGTACTTC.

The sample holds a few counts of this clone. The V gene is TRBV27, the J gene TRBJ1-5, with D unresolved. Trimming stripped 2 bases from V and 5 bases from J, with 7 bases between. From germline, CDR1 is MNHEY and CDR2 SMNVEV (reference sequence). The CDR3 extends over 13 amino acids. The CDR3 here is CASSLGLHQPQHF. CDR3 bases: TGTGCCAGCAGTTTAGGTCTTCATCAGCCCCAGCATTTT.

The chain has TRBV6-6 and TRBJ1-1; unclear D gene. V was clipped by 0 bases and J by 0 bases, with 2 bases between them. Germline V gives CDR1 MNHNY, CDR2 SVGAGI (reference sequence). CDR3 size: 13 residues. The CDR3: CASSYSLNTEAFF. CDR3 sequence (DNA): TGTGCCAGCAGTTACTCCCTGAACACTGAAGCTTTCTTT.

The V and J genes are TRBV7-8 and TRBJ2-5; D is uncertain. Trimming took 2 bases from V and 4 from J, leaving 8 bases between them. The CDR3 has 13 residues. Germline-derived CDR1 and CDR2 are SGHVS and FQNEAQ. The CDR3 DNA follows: TGTGCCAGCAGCTTACGGGCACTAGAGACCCAGTACTTC. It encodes CASSLRALETQYF.

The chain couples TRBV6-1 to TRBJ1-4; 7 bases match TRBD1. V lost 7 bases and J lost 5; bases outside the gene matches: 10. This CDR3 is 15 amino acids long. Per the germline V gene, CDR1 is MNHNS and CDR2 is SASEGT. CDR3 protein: CASIPGGEGNEKLFF. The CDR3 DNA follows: TGTGCCAGCATCCCAGGGGGAGAGGGAAATGAAAAACTGTTTTTT.

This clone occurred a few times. The CDR3 spells CAWSQAGTEAFF. The CDR3 region has the DNA TGTGCCTGGAGCCAGGCGGGGACTGAAGCTTTCTTT. The V call is TRBV30, the J call TRBJ1-1; D unresolved. Germline V gene sequence: CDR1 GTSNPN, CDR2 SVGIG (reference sequence). V lost 3 bases and J lost 5, with 10 bases in between. CDR3 length: 12 residues.

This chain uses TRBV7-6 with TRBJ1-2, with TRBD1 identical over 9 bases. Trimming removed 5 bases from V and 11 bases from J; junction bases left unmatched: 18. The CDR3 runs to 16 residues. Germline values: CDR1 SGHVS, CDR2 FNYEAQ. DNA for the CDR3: TGTGCCAGCAGCGCCGGGGACAGGGTGGCCGCCAAAGGTTACACCTTC. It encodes CASSAGDRVAAKGYTF. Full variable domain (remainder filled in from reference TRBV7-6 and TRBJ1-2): GAGVSQSPRYKVTKRGQDVALRCDPISGHVSLYWYRQALGQGPEFLTYFNYEAQQDKSGLPNDRFSAERPEGSISTLTIQRTEQRDSAMYRCASSAGDRVAAKGYTFGSGTRLTVV.

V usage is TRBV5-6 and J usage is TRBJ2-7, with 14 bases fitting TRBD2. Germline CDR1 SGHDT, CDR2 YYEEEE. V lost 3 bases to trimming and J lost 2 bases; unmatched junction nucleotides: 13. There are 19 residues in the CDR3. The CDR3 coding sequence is TGTGCCAGCAGCTCTTCAGGGGGACTAGCGGGAGTTATGGCCTACGAGCAGTACTTC. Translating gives CASSSSGGLAGVMAYEQYF.

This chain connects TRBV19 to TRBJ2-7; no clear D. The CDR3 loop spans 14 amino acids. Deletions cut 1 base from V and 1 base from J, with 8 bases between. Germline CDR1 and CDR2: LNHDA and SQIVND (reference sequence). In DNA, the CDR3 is TGTGCCAGTAGTATAGTAGACGGATCCTACGAGCAGTACTTC. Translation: CASSIVDGSYEQYF. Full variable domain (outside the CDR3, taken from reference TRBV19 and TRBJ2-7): DGGITQSPKYLFRKEGQNVTLSCEQNLNHDAMYWYRQDPGQGLRLIYYSQIVNDFQKGDIAEGYSVSREKKESFPLTVTSAQKNPTAFYLCASSIVDGSYEQYFGPGTRLTVT.

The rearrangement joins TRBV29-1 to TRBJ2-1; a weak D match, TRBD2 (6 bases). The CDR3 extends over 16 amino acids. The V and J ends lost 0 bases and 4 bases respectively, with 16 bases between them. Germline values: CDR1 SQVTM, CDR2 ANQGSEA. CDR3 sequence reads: CSVEDLAGGGYNEQFF. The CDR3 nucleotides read TGCAGCGTTGAAGATCTGGCGGGTGGGGGGTACAATGAGCAGTTCTTC.

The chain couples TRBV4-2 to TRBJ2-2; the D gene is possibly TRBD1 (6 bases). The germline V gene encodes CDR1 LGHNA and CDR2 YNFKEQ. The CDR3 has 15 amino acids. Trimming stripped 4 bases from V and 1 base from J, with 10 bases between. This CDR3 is CASSLTGLNTGELFF. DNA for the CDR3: TGTGCCAGCAGCCTAACAGGGCTGAACACCGGGGAGCTGTTTTTT.